Presented here are 2 T cell receptor beta chains from one specimen sequenced in a study of cytomegalovirus exposure and HLA in healthy donors. Libraries were prepared by immunoSEQ multiplex PCR; TCRdb keeps only in-frame clonotypes and omits some of them. In the table there are around 200,000 clones, 80% to 90% of which are singletons. Sequenced: PBMCs. The receptors were gathered from a young woman in good health and CMV-seronegative.

The rearrangement links TRBV6-1 to TRBJ1-1, with D hard to call. Germline lookup yields CDR1 MNHNS and CDR2 SASEGT. The V end lost 6 bases, the J end lost 3 bases, and 11 bases lay between the germline ends. This CDR3 region has 13 residues. CDR3 protein: CASRRTVDTEAFF. Here the CDR3 DNA reads TGTGCCAGCAGACGTACGGTGGACACTGAAGCTTTCTTT.

This clone has only one observation. This chain connects TRBV5-1 to TRBJ2-3, with 8 bases identical to TRBD2. Germline V gene lookup returns CDR1 SGHRS and CDR2 YFSETQ. This CDR3 is built from 15 residues. With 7 bases clipped from V and 0 bases from J, the junction kept 7 bases outside the gene matches. The CDR3 sequence: CASARGGISTDTQYF. In DNA, the CDR3 is TGCGCCAGCGCTCGGGGGGGGATAAGCACAGATACGCAGTATTTT. The full variable domain, in which reference TRBV5-1 and TRBJ2-3 provide the parts outside the CDR3, is KAGVTQTPRYLIKTRGQQVTLSCSPISGHRSVSWYQQTPGQGLQFLFEYFSETQRNKGNFPGRFSGRQFSNSRSEMNVSTLELGDSALYLCASARGGISTDTQYFGPGTRLTVL.